A selection of T cell receptor beta chains follows, all from one sample in a study of blood T cell repertoires in COVID-19. Profiling relied on immunoSEQ multiplex PCR, and the TCRdb table lists in-frame clones only, not all of them. The sample has some 380,000 clones; 80% to 90% are singletons. Sequences were obtained from PBMCs or T cells enriched from blood (not recorded which). These receptors were collected from a man aged 25-45 years who had recovered from COVID-19. The CDR3 runs from the conserved cysteine through the conserved F or W. D genes are given only for firm matches. Expanded clones get a size class; other rows say once, few or many, or leave the size out.

clone_size,v_call,d_call,j_call,cdr3_nt,cdr3_aa
once,TRBV11-2,TRBD2,TRBJ2-7,TGTGCCAGCAGCCCGGGGGGTGGTGGTACAGCGAGCTACGGGCAGTACTTC,CASSPGGGGTASYGQYF
.,TRBV24-1,.,TRBJ1-2,TGTGCCACCAGTGAACCCCCGGAGAACTATGGCTACACCTTC,CATSEPPENYGYTF
once,TRBV10-3,.,TRBJ1-5,TGTGCCACCGACAACGGCAATCAGCCCCAGCATTTT,CATDNGNQPQHF
.,TRBV6-5,.,TRBJ1-1,TGTGCCAGCAGTTACTCAATTCAGGTTATGAACACTGAAGCTTTCTTT,CASSYSIQVMNTEAFF
.,TRBV3-1/TRBV3-2,TRBD1,TRBJ1-3,TGTGCCAGCAGCCATAGACAGGGGTCGGCTGGAAACACCATATATTTT,CASSHRQGSAGNTIYF
.,TRBV6-2/TRBV6-3,.,TRBJ2-3,TGTGCCAGCAGTTATTCGACAAGTGTATGGAGCACAGATACGCAGTATTTT,CASSYSTSVWSTDTQYF
.,TRBV4-1,.,TRBJ1-2,TGCGCCAGCAGCCAAGTACTCACAGATTATGGCTACACCTTC,CASSQVLTDYGYTF
.,TRBV5-1,TRBD1,TRBJ2-7,TGCGCCAGCAGCTTGACAGGGGGCCGGGAGCAGTACTTC,CASSLTGGREQYF
.,TRBV7-6,TRBD2,TRBJ2-2,TGTGCCAGCAGCCCACTAGCGGCGAACACCGGGGAGCTGTTTTTT,CASSPLAANTGELFF
.,TRBV27,TRBD1,TRBJ1-1,TGTGCCAGCAGTTCACTGGACAGGGTGAACACTGAAGCTTTCTTT,CASSSLDRVNTEAFF
.,TRBV18,.,TRBJ1-2,TGTGCCAGCTCACCTGGGAGCGGTCATGGCTACACCTTC,CASSPGSGHGYTF
.,TRBV5-4,.,TRBJ1-2,TGTGCCAGCAGCCCAGACAGGTATCATGGCTACACCTTC,CASSPDRYHGYTF
.,TRBV6-1,.,TRBJ1-4,TGTGCCAGCAGTGAGTCCTTGGGGGCCGGGGAAAAACTGTTTTTT,CASSESLGAGEKLFF
.,TRBV20-1,.,TRBJ2-5,TGCAGTGCGTATACAGGAGACCAGTACTTC,CSAYTGDQYF
.,TRBV7-2,.,TRBJ1-6,TGTGCCAGCAGCTTAGTACAGAACGGTTCACCCCTCCACTTT,CASSLVQNGSPLHF
.,TRBV4-3,TRBD1,TRBJ1-2,TGCGCCAGCAGCCAAGAACCAGGGGGCTATGGCTACACCTTC,CASSQEPGGYGYTF
.,TRBV10-2,TRBD2,TRBJ2-7,TGCGCCAGCAGTGGATCAAGGACTAGCGGGAGCTCCTACGAGCAGTACTTC,CASSGSRTSGSSYEQYF
.,TRBV7-9,.,TRBJ2-5,TGTGCCAGCAGCTTACCAACTCCGGGACACCGTCAAGAGACCCAGTACTTC,CASSLPTPGHRQETQYF
.,TRBV5-1,TRBD1,TRBJ2-1,TGCGCCAGCAGCTGGGACAGGAGCTCCTACAATGAGCAGTTCTTC,CASSWDRSSYNEQFF
once,TRBV19,TRBD2,TRBJ2-3,TGTGCCAGTAGATCCAGCGGGGGAAGCACAGATACGCAGTATTTT,CASRSSGGSTDTQYF
once,TRBV7-2,TRBD1,TRBJ2-1,TGTGCCAGCAGCTTAGCGCGTGGACAGGGGAGGAATGAGCAGTTCTTC,CASSLARGQGRNEQFF
few,TRBV2,.,TRBJ2-7,TGTGCCAGTGGGGAGGTGGGCAGCTACGAGCAGTACTTC,CASGEVGSYEQYF
.,TRBV5-6,.,TRBJ1-3,TGTGCCAGCAGCTTCTTCGGCTCTGGAAACACCATATATTTT,CASSFFGSGNTIYF
.,TRBV9,.,TRBJ2-2,TGTGCCAGCAGCTCCAGGGTGGCCGGGGAGCTGTTTTTT,CASSSRVAGELFF
.,TRBV7-8,TRBD2,TRBJ2-3,TGTGCCAGCAGCCTGGGGACTAGCCCAGATACGCAGTATTTT,CASSLGTSPDTQYF
.,TRBV5-5,.,TRBJ1-2,TGTGCCAGCAGCTTGGCGGGGGGCCCTAACTATGGCTACACCTTC,CASSLAGGPNYGYTF
.,TRBV11-3,TRBD2,TRBJ2-1,TGTGCCAGCAGCTTAGCCGGGGGGGACACCATAGGTAGTGAGCAGTTCTTC,CASSLAGGDTIGSEQFF
.,TRBV20-1,TRBD2,TRBJ2-7,TGCAGTGCTAGTGGACTAGCGGGGAGGTACGAGCAGTACTTC,CSASGLAGRYEQYF
once,TRBV5-6,.,TRBJ1-3,TGTGCCAGCAGCGTAGGACAGAGCTCTGGAAACACCATATATTTT,CASSVGQSSGNTIYF
.,TRBV11-2,TRBD1,TRBJ1-2,TGTGCCAGCAGCCTCCGGGACAGCCAAGAGTTTAACTATGGCTACACCTTC,CASSLRDSQEFNYGYTF
.,TRBV7-9,TRBD2,TRBJ2-3,TGTGCCAGCAGCCCCCGGGGGGGAACAGATACGCAGTATTTT,CASSPRGGTDTQYF
.,TRBV9,.,TRBJ1-1,TGTGCCAGCAGCCCAAAACAGGGCGGTGGGGCCGCTGAAGCTTTCTTT,CASSPKQGGGAAEAFF
.,TRBV19,TRBD2,TRBJ2-2,TGTGCCAGTAGTCCACTAGCGGGGGGTACCGGGGAGCTGTTTTTT,CASSPLAGGTGELFF
.,TRBV5-3,TRBD2,TRBJ2-5,TGTGCCAGAAGCTGGCCGGTACAACTCTCAGGGAGGGGAGAGACCCAGTACTTC,CARSWPVQLSGRGETQYF
.,TRBV19,TRBD1,TRBJ1-1,TGTGCCAGTAGTAGGACAGGTATGAACACTGAAGCTTTCTTT,CASSRTGMNTEAFF
.,TRBV18,TRBD1,TRBJ1-6,TGTGCCAGCTCTGAAGGACAGGGCAATTCACCCCTCCACTTT,CASSEGQGNSPLHF
.,TRBV19,TRBD1,TRBJ2-7,TGTGCCAGTAGTAACAGACAGGGGGCCCACGAGCAGTACTTC,CASSNRQGAHEQYF
.,TRBV5-6,.,TRBJ1-2,TGTGCCAGCAGCTTGTTCAGGCTTGGAGGGTTTTATGGCTACACCTTC,CASSLFRLGGFYGYTF
.,TRBV25-1,.,TRBJ2-4,TGTGCCAGTCAGGGTGGGAACATTCAGTACTTC,CASQGGNIQYF
.,TRBV11-2,.,TRBJ1-1,TGTGCCAGCAGCTTAAACCGGTTAGGAGAGAGGAACACTGAAGCTTTCTTT,CASSLNRLGERNTEAFF
.,TRBV4-2,TRBD2,TRBJ2-5,TGTGCCAGCAGCCAAGCAGGGACTAGGGGAGAGACCCAGTACTTC,CASSQAGTRGETQYF
.,TRBV3-1/TRBV3-2,TRBD1,TRBJ1-2,TGTGCCAGCAGCCAAGACTACAGGGGGCAGAGCTATGGCTACACCTTC,CASSQDYRGQSYGYTF
.,TRBV2,TRBD2,TRBJ2-1,TGTGCCATTCCGTATGGCGGGGGCTCCTACAATGAGCAGTTCTTC,CAIPYGGGSYNEQFF
.,TRBV11-2,.,TRBJ1-5,TGTGCCAGCAGCTTAGGAGCAGGGAGCAATCAGCCCCAGCATTTT,CASSLGAGSNQPQHF
.,TRBV7-9,.,TRBJ2-3,TGTGCCAGCAGCCCGCGGGAAGGATCAGATACGCAGTATTTT,CASSPREGSDTQYF
.,TRBV19,.,TRBJ1-1,TGTGCCAGTAGTATAGTCGACAGAGCGAACACTGAAGCTTTCTTT,CASSIVDRANTEAFF
.,TRBV7-9,.,TRBJ2-3,TGTGCCAGCGGGACTTCATCAGATACGCAGTATTTT,CASGTSSDTQYF
.,TRBV7-6,TRBD1,TRBJ1-4,TGTGCCAGCAGCTTATTAGGCAGGGGGCTTCAGCATGAAAAACTGTTTTTT,CASSLLGRGLQHEKLFF
.,TRBV6-5,TRBD1,TRBJ1-6,TGTGCCAGCAGGGGGACAGCCTTTAATTCACCCCTCCACTTT,CASRGTAFNSPLHF
.,TRBV25-1,TRBD1,TRBJ1-2,TGTGCCAGCTCGGGACAGGACTTCTATGGCTACACCTTC,CASSGQDFYGYTF
.,TRBV18,.,TRBJ1-5,TGTGCCAGCTCACAATTTGGGGCTAGCAATCAGCCCCAGCATTTT,CASSQFGASNQPQHF
.,TRBV19,.,TRBJ2-5,TGTGCCAGTAGCCCCAGGGGGGTTGGGACCCAGTACTTC,CASSPRGVGTQYF
.,TRBV7-2,TRBD1,TRBJ2-5,TGTGCCAGCAGCCTCGTGGGACAGGGGGAAGAGACCCAGTACTTC,CASSLVGQGEETQYF
.,TRBV15,.,TRBJ1-5,TGTGCCACCAGCAGAGGCGGATATCAGCCCCAGCATTTT,CATSRGGYQPQHF
.,TRBV20-1,.,TRBJ1-2,TGCAGTGCTAGTCCCCAGGGTTCCTATGGCTACACCTTC,CSASPQGSYGYTF
.,TRBV5-6,.,TRBJ1-5,TGTGCCAGCAGCCAGTATAGCAATCAGCCCCAGCATTTT,CASSQYSNQPQHF
.,TRBV20-1,.,TRBJ2-1,TGCAGTGCTAGTTTAGGTCGGGATGAGCAGTTCTTC,CSASLGRDEQFF
.,TRBV7-9,.,TRBJ1-3,TGTGCCAGCAGCTTAGGTCCTTCGGGGTCGGGAAACACCATATATTTT,CASSLGPSGSGNTIYF